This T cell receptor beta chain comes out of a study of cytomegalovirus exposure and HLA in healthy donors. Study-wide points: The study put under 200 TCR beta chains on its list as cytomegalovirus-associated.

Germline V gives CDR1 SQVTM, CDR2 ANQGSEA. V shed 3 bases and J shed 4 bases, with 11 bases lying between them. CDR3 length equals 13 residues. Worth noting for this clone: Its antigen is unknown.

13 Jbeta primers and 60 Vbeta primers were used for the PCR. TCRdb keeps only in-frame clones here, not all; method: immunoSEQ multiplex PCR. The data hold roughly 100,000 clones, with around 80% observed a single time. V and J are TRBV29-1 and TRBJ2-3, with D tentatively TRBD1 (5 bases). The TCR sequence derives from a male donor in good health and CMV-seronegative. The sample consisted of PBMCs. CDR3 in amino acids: CSVDSGLPDTQYF. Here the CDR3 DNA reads TGCAGCGTTGACTCAGGGCTCCCAGATACGCAGTATTTT.